These 25 T cell receptor beta chains came from one sample sequenced in a study of T cell clonality in common variable immunodeficiency. Points from the study as a whole: Fewer deletions and N-nucleotide insertions were reportedly seen in common variable immunodeficiency TCR beta sequences.

These TCRs' antigens remain unknown. Profiled with immunoSEQ multiplex PCR; TCRdb holds only in-frame clones, not every one. The sample includes thousands of clones, none of them occurring once. Sequencing was carried out using peripheral blood mononuclear cells. The receptors shown here come from a human donor with common variable immunodeficiency.

This clone was counted between two and nine times. Sequencing ends 3 residues short of the CDR3 end; the germline J gene provides the rest. The chain recombines TRBV7-2 with TRBJ2-1; 10 bases are a match to TRBD2. The CDR3 has 15 amino acids. The germline V gene encodes CDR1 SGHTA and CDR2 FQGNSA. J lost 5 bases, V lost 5 bases, and 6 bases had no gene match. The CDR3 DNA, read in part, is TGTGCCAGCAGCCCCCAGCGGGGGGGCCACAATGAG. Its protein is CASSPQRGGHNE. The whole CDR3 region reads CASSPQRGGHNEQFF.

This clone was seen repeatedly, ten times or more. The read halts 3 residues ahead of the CDR3 end, with the missing end drawn from the germline J gene. The genes are TRBV27 and TRBJ2-7; TRBD1 matches at 8 bases. This CDR3 region has 14 residues. V lost 3 bases, J lost 5 bases, and 6 bases stayed unmatched. Germline V lookup: CDR1 MNHEY, CDR2 SMNVEV (reference sequence). The CDR3 reads CASSFGTGLNEQYF. CDR3 DNA (partial): TGTGCCAGCAGTTTTGGGACAGGATTAAACGAG.

This clone appeared many times. The read gets to within 3 residues of the CDR3 end, and the germline J gene fills in the rest. The J gene is TRBJ1-4, the V gene TRBV19, with D maybe TRBD1 (5 bases). This CDR3 comprises 17 residues. V was cut by 5 bases and J by 2 bases, with 18 bases left in between. Per germline, CDR1 LNHDA and CDR2 SQIVND (reference sequence). Partial CDR3 DNA: TGTGCCAGTAGTCCCCAGGGAGGGGTCGAGACTAATGAAAAA. Protein product: CASSPQGGVETNEK. In full, the CDR3 is CASSPQGGVETNEKLFF.

A few counts support this clone. CDR3 DNA, as far as it was read: TGTGCCAGCAGTGAAGAGGTCGGGTCCGAG. Translating it yields CASSEEVGSE. The whole CDR3 protein is CASSEEVGSEQYF. The chain couples TRBV2 to TRBJ2-7; the D is unclear. The DNA ends 3 residues before the CDR3 does, and the rest of the CDR3 is filled in from the germline J gene. The CDR3 is 13 residues long. V dropped 1 base and J dropped 6 bases, with 10 bases sitting between them. Germline V gene lookup returns CDR1 SNHLY and CDR2 FYNNEI. Supplemented by reference TRBV2 and TRBJ2-7, the full variable domain reads EPEVTQTPSHQVTQMGQEVILRCVPISNHLYFYWYRQILGQKVEFLVSFYNNEISEKSEIFDDQFSVERPDGSNFTLKIRSTKLEDSAMYFCASSEEVGSEQYFGPGTRLTVT.

Points on this clone: The read falls 3 residues short of the CDR3 end, and the missing part is taken from the germline J gene. The chain couples TRBV20-1 to TRBJ1-6, with 9 bases matching TRBD1. Germline CDR1 is DFQATT and CDR2 is SNEGSKA (reference sequence). The CDR3 extends over 14 amino acids. J was trimmed by 6 bases and V by 6 bases; bases with no gene match: 6. The CDR3 bases that were read are TGCAGTGCCCTACAGGGGGCACCTAATTCACCC. This codes for CSALQGAPNSP. The CDR3 in full is CSALQGAPNSPLHF.

This clone was seen a handful of times. The observed sequence ends 3 residues before the CDR3 terminus, with the missing tail filled in from the germline J gene. The chain joins TRBV6-2 or TRBV6-3 to TRBJ1-5; no clear D. The CDR3 has 14 amino acids. Between the trimmed V and J ends, which lost 7 bases and 0 bases, there was a span of 10 bases. From germline, CDR1 is MNHEY and CDR2 SVGEGT. The sequenced CDR3 bases are TGTGCCAGCAAGCCGGTAGATAGCAATCAGCCC. Protein sequence: CASKPVDSNQP. The entire CDR3 sequence reads CASKPVDSNQPQHF.

This clone has only a few counts. The read comes to an end 3 residues before the CDR3 does, leaving the germline J gene to fill in the end. Other DNA variants within this sample encode the same CDR3. The chain employs TRBV19 and TRBJ2-1; 14 nucleotides match TRBD2. The CDR3 covers 16 residues. The V segment lost 6 bases and the J segment 8 bases; nucleotides outside the gene matches: 9. CDR1 is LNHDA, CDR2 SQIVND, per germline (reference sequence). CDR3 sequence: CASSRLAGGPRDEQFF. CDR3 DNA, as far as it was read: TGTGCCAGTAGCCGACTAGCGGGAGGGCCGAGGGATGAG.

This clone was seen a few times. With the read ending 3 residues before the CDR3 end, the germline J gene is used to fill in that end. The rearrangement joins TRBV6-2 or TRBV6-3 to TRBJ2-1; 8 bases align to TRBD1. With V trimmed by 5 bases and J by 5 bases, 8 bases remained unmatched. This CDR3 spans 15 amino acids. Germline-derived CDR1 and CDR2 are MNHEY and SVGEGT. The CDR3 DNA, read in part, is TGTGCCAGCAGTATCTACAGGGGGTTTAACAATGAG. Translating gives CASSIYRGFNNE. The whole CDR3 region reads CASSIYRGFNNEQFF.

This clone was seen a handful of times. The DNA ends 3 residues before the CDR3 does, and the rest of the CDR3 is filled in from the germline J gene. The chain employs TRBV7-9 and TRBJ1-4; TRBD1 matches at 7 bases. The CDR3 covers 15 residues. V trimming: 6 bases; J trimming: 5 bases; junction bases outside the gene matches: 9. Per germline, CDR1 SEHNR and CDR2 FQNEAQ (reference sequence). The CDR3 bases that were read are TGTGCCAGCAGTACCACCGGGACAGTAAATGAAAAA. Encoded protein: CASSTTGTVNEK. The full CDR3 reads CASSTTGTVNEKLFF.

This clone occurred many times. The CDR3 end falls 3 residues outside the read, so it is completed with the germline J gene. The V call is TRBV29-1, the J call TRBJ2-2, with a possible D match to TRBD1 (6 bases). CDR1 and CDR2 from the germline V gene are SQVTM and ANQGSEA. CDR3 length: 15 residues. V lost 7 bases to trimming and J lost 2 bases, with 17 bases between them. The CDR3 DNA, read in part, is TGCAGCGGGACCCTCGGACAGAGTAACACCGGGGAG. Its translation is CSGTLGQSNTGE. The complete CDR3 reads CSGTLGQSNTGELFF.

On this clone itself: The read ends 3 residues early relative to the CDR3; the germline J gene fills the gap. The V gene is TRBV6-2 or TRBV6-3, the J gene TRBJ1-5, with a tentative D call TRBD1 (6 bases). Trimming took 9 bases from V and 3 from J, leaving 9 bases between them. Germline V gene lookup returns CDR1 MNHEY and CDR2 SVGEGT. CDR3 length equals 12 residues. CDR3 region: CASDRPNQPQHF. The sequenced CDR3 bases are TGTGCCAGTGACAGGCCCAATCAGCCC.

This clone occurred a few times. Coverage ceases 3 residues before the CDR3 finishes, and the germline J gene fills in the end. The V gene is TRBV5-6, the J gene TRBJ2-7; TRBD1 matches 11 bases. Trimming took 4 bases from V and 4 from J; bases not matched to a gene: 4. This CDR3 is built from 14 residues. CDR1 and CDR2 from the germline V gene are SGHDT and YYEEEE. CDR3 bases read: TGTGCCAGCAGCGAGGACAGGGGGCCATACGAG. Amino acids: CASSEDRGPYE. The full CDR3 sequence reads CASSEDRGPYEQYF.

This clone rates as medium-sized. The read ends 3 residues before the CDR3 terminus; that terminus is restored from the germline J gene. The chain employs TRBV9 and TRBJ1-1, with 7 bases fitting TRBD1. The CDR3 runs 15 residues. Trimming removed 4 bases from V and 7 bases from J; junction bases left unmatched: 13. Per the germline V gene, CDR1 is SGDLS and CDR2 is YYNGEE. The sequenced CDR3 bases are TGTGCCAGCAGCCCACCGGGACAGATAGATCGTGAA. Its translation is CASSPPGQIDRE. From start to end, the CDR3 is CASSPPGQIDREAFF.

This clone has a handful of counts. The read ends 3 residues before the CDR3 terminus; that terminus is restored from the germline J gene. The gene calls are TRBV19 and TRBJ2-7; tentative D call: TRBD1 (5 bases). This CDR3 comprises 15 residues. V dropped 4 bases and J dropped 3 bases, with 16 bases sitting between them. The germline CDR1 and CDR2 sequences are LNHDA and SQIVND (reference sequence). Incomplete CDR3 DNA: TGTGCCAGTAGTACCCAGGATGGTCAGGGCTACGAG. The encoded protein is CASSTQDGQGYE. The CDR3 in full is CASSTQDGQGYEQYF.

This clone was seen at least ten times. The read ends 3 residues shy of where the CDR3 ends; the end is completed using the germline J gene. The chain links TRBV10-3 to TRBJ1-1; D possibly corresponds to TRBD1 (5 bases). The germline V gene has CDR1 ENHRY and CDR2 SYGVKD. The CDR3 runs 14 residues. Trimming pared 3 bases from V and 4 bases from J, leaving 12 bases between. The CDR3 here is CAISERGEGTEAFF. CDR3 DNA (partial): TGTGCCATCAGTGAAAGGGGCGAGGGCACTGAA.

This clone was seen many times. One end of the junction varies from germline; a read error may be responsible. Sequencing ends 3 residues short of the CDR3 end; the germline J gene provides the rest. V usage is TRBV29-1 and J usage is TRBJ2-3, with D maybe TRBD1 (6 bases). The germline CDR1 and CDR2 sequences are SQVTM and ANQGSEA. CDR3 size: 14 residues. Incomplete CDR3 DNA: TGCAGCTTTGACGACAGGTCCCTCCCAGATACG. Translation: CSFDDRSLPDT. The entire CDR3 protein reads CSFDDRSLPDTQYF.

About this clone itself: The read comes to an end 3 residues before the CDR3 does, leaving the germline J gene to fill in the end. This chain connects TRBV6-2 or TRBV6-3 to TRBJ1-5; TRBD1 matches 7 bases. The CDR3 is 15 residues long. Germline V gene lookup returns CDR1 MNHEY and CDR2 SVGEGT. Germline trimming cut 5 bases from V and 0 bases from J; bases unmatched to any gene: 4. The CDR3 loop reads CASSRQGASNQPQHF. The covered CDR3 bases are TGTGCCAGCAGTAGACAGGGCGCTAGCAATCAGCCC.

This clone was found a few times. Read coverage stops 3 residues before the CDR3 terminus; the germline J gene supplies the remainder. This chain joins TRBV20-1 and TRBJ1-5; D is unclear. The V gene's germline CDR1 is DFQATT and CDR2 SNEGSKA (reference sequence). Trimming cost V 2 bases and J 9 bases, with 17 bases left between them. The CDR3 totals 14 residues. The CDR3 bases that were read are TGCAGTGCTAGAATGGCAGGAGAAGGGCGGCCC. As protein: CSARMAGEGRP. The CDR3 in its entirety is CSARMAGEGRPQHF.

The sample holds a few counts of this clone. The read is 3 residues too short to cover the CDR3 end, so that end is filled in from the germline J gene. This chain uses TRBV7-2 with TRBJ1-5, with TRBD1 matching 7 bases. Per germline, CDR1 SGHTA and CDR2 FQGNSA. CDR3 length: 14 amino acids. V lost 3 bases to trimming and J lost 4 bases; unmatched junction nucleotides: 3. CDR3 sequence reads: CASSFGQENQPQHF. The CDR3 bases that were read are TGTGCCAGCAGCTTTGGACAGGAAAATCAGCCC.

This clone was counted many times. Partial CDR3 DNA: TGCGCCAGCAGCTTGGGACAGGGGTTGACTGAA. Translated: CASSLGQGLTE. The full CDR3 reads CASSLGQGLTEAFF. The chain links TRBV5-1 to TRBJ1-1, with TRBD1 matching 8 bases. The read gets to within 3 residues of the CDR3 end, and the germline J gene fills in the rest. Looked up from germline, CDR1 is SGHRS and CDR2 is YFSETQ. After removal of 0 bases from V and 5 bases from J, the junction contained 3 bases not matched to a gene. There are 14 residues in the CDR3.

This clone was picked up a small number of times. The read ends 3 residues shy of where the CDR3 ends; the end is completed using the germline J gene. V usage is TRBV6-1 and J usage is TRBJ2-3; possibly TRBD1 for D (5 bases). Germline V gene data show CDR1 as MNHNS and CDR2 as SASEGT. V was clipped by 4 bases and J by 3 bases, with 14 bases between them. The CDR3 spans 15 residues. Here the CDR3 reads CASSGNRLGTDTQYF. CDR3 DNA, as far as it was read: TGTGCCAGCAGTGGGAACAGGCTAGGAACAGATACG.

This clone was observed a few times. The read finishes 3 residues shy of the CDR3 end, and the germline J gene is used to complete it. V and J are TRBV10-2 and TRBJ2-1; D unresolved. Germline lookup yields CDR1 WSHSY and CDR2 SAAADI. V was clipped by 6 bases and J by 8 bases, with 14 bases between them. The CDR3 has 13 residues. Incomplete CDR3 DNA: TGCGCCAGCAGCGAAAATGGTGGGCATGAG. Amino acids: CASSENGGHE. The entire CDR3 protein is CASSENGGHEQFF.

This clone showed up just a few times. The CDR3 end lies 3 residues beyond the end of the read and is filled in from the germline J gene. The chain employs TRBV19 and TRBJ1-6; D is possibly TRBD1 (5 bases). This CDR3 has 16 residues. V was clipped by 4 bases and J by 2 bases, with 12 bases between them. The germline V gene encodes CDR1 LNHDA and CDR2 SQIVND (reference sequence). CDR3 amino acids: CASSSGRATYNSPLHF. The DNA read from the CDR3 is TGTGCCAGTAGTAGTGGCAGGGCAACCTATAATTCACCC.

Many counts were recorded for this clone. The read ends 3 residues early relative to the CDR3; the germline J gene fills the gap. The chain employs TRBV18 and TRBJ2-7, with unresolved D. This CDR3 comprises 14 residues. Deletions cut 2 bases from V and 1 base from J, with 9 bases between. Per germline, CDR1 KGHSH and CDR2 LQKENI. The CDR3 loop is CASSPLSESYEQYF. The part of the CDR3 DNA that was read is TGTGCCAGCTCACCATTATCAGAATCCTACGAG.

With regard to this clone: The read falls 3 residues short of the CDR3 end, and the missing part is taken from the germline J gene. V is TRBV2 and J is TRBJ2-7, with 13 bases identical to TRBD2. The CDR3 covers 15 residues. Trimming at V came to 6 bases and at J to 0 bases, leaving 2 bases not matched to a gene. CDR1 is SNHLY, CDR2 FYNNEI, per germline. The CDR3 bases that were read are TGTGCCAGCAGGGGGACTAGCGGGGTCTCCTACGAG. This sequence encodes CASRGTSGVSYE. Given in full, the CDR3 is CASRGTSGVSYEQYF.